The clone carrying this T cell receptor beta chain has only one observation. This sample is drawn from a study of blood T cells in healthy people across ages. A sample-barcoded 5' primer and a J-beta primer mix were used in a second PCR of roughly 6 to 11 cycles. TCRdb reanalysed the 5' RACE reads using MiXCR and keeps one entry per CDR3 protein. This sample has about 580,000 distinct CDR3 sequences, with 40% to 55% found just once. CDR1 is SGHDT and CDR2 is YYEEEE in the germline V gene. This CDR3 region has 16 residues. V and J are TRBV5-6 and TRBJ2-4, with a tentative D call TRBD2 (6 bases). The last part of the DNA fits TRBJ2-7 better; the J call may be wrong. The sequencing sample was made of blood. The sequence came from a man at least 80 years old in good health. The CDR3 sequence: CASSLAKGGGSYEQYF. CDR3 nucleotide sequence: TGTGCCAGCAGCTTGGCCAAAGGCGGAGGGAGCTACGAGCAGTACTTC.